A selection of T cell receptor beta chains follows, all from one sample in a study of Ad26.COV2.S vaccination and SARS-CoV-2 variants. Sequencing was performed with immunoSEQ multiplex PCR; in TCRdb, only in-frame clones are kept and a portion is missing. The sample includes around 500,000 clones, 70% to 90% of them seen just once. The sequencing here drew on peripheral blood, taken in a trial of Ad26.COV2.S vaccine versus placebo. These TCRs come from a person aged 18-65 years who received the Ad26.COV2.S COVID-19 vaccine or a placebo. CDR3s include the opening cysteine and the closing phenylalanine or tryptophan. Fields, in order: V gene, D gene, clone size, J gene, CDR3 DNA, CDR3 protein. A D gene is named only where the DNA matches it firmly. Clone size is shown for a subset of rows, as once, few, many or a class of expanded clone.

>TRBV18|TRBD1|.|TRBJ1-1
TGTGCCAGCTCACCACCGGGACAGAATACATTAGACACTGAAGCTTTCTTT
CASSPPGQNTLDTEAFF
>TRBV30|.|.|TRBJ1-1
TGTGCCTGGAGTGTACGCGGGGCCAACACTGAAGCTTTCTTT
CAWSVRGANTEAFF
>TRBV7-2|.|.|TRBJ2-7
TGTGCCAGCAGCCGGGTGGGGAGGTCCTACGAGCAGTACTTC
CASSRVGRSYEQYF
>TRBV7-2|TRBD2|.|TRBJ2-3
TGTGCCAGCAGCGAAAAAAGACTAGCGGGGGCAGATACGCAGTATTTT
CASSEKRLAGADTQYF
>TRBV19|.|.|TRBJ1-2
TGTGCCAGTAGTCGTGGGGACGTTAACTATGGCTACACCTTC
CASSRGDVNYGYTF
>TRBV25-1|.|.|TRBJ2-5
TGTGCCAGCACAGCGTCACAAGAGACCCAGTACTTC
CASTASQETQYF
>TRBV18|TRBD1|few|TRBJ1-3
TGTGCCAGCTCACCATACCCCGGGACAGGGTACGGAAACACCATATATTTT
CASSPYPGTGYGNTIYF
>TRBV13|TRBD1|.|TRBJ2-7
TGTGCCAGCATCTCGGCGGAACAGGGGCCTTCCCACGAGCAGTACTTC
CASISAEQGPSHEQYF
>TRBV19|.|.|TRBJ1-4
TGTGCCAGTAGTAGAGGAGGTAATGAAAAACTGTTTTTT
CASSRGGNEKLFF
>TRBV2|TRBD1|few|TRBJ1-2
TGTGCCAGCACACAGGGGCCGGAACTCTATGGCTACACCTTC
CASTQGPELYGYTF
>TRBV3-1/TRBV3-2|.|.|TRBJ1-6
TGTGCCAGCAGCCAAGCCCCGGGGAGGACTTATAATTCACCCCTCCACTTT
CASSQAPGRTYNSPLHF
>TRBV4-3|.|.|TRBJ2-2
TGCGCCAGCAGCCAAAACTCCCTTCAACTAGAAGGGGAGCTGTTTTTT
CASSQNSLQLEGELFF
>TRBV7-9|.|.|TRBJ1-1
TGTGCCAGCAGCTTAGTCACAGACACTGAAGCTTTCTTT
CASSLVTDTEAFF
>TRBV14|.|.|TRBJ2-3
TGTGCCAGCAGCTCCATCAAGGTTGTACCGACAAGGGGACGCACAGATACGCAGTATTTT
CASSSIKVVPTRGRTDTQYF
>TRBV13|.|.|TRBJ1-4
TGTGCCAGCAGCTCAACCGGGAGCCTAAATGAAAAACTGTTTTTT
CASSSTGSLNEKLFF
>TRBV28|.|.|TRBJ2-6
TGTGCCAGCAGTTTATTGGGGACGACTAGCTCTGGGGCCAACGTCCTGACTTTC
CASSLLGTTSSGANVLTF
>TRBV7-2|.|.|TRBJ2-7
TGTGCCAGCAGCTTCTATAGCGTTGGTTCCTACGAGCAGTACTTC
CASSFYSVGSYEQYF
>TRBV19|.|.|TRBJ1-4
TGTGCCAGCGGGCGGGATGCTAATGAAAAACTGTTTTTT
CASGRDANEKLFF
>TRBV23-1|.|.|TRBJ1-1
TGCGCCAGCAGTGGGGGCTGGATGGGCAGAAACACTGAAGCTTTCTTT
CASSGGWMGRNTEAFF
>TRBV27|TRBD1|.|TRBJ2-7
TGTGCCAGCAAGACAGGGGGCTCCTACGAGCAGTACTTC
CASKTGGSYEQYF
>TRBV5-6|.|.|TRBJ2-7
TGTGCCAGCAGCCTGCAGCAGTACGAGCAGTACTTC
CASSLQQYEQYF
>TRBV5-1|.|.|TRBJ2-7
TGCGCCAGCAGCAACCCTCCCTTGCACGAGCAGTACTTC
CASSNPPLHEQYF
>TRBV3-1/TRBV3-2|.|.|TRBJ1-4
TGTGCCAGCAGCCCCCCGGGACGGGCGAATGAAAAACTGTTTTTT
CASSPPGRANEKLFF
>TRBV11-2|.|.|TRBJ2-7
TGTGCCAGCAGCCTTAGGATGGGGCACGAGCAGTACTTC
CASSLRMGHEQYF
>TRBV28|.|.|TRBJ2-1
TGTGCCAGCAGTTTCACACGCCCAGTCTCCTACAATGAGCAGTTCTTC
CASSFTRPVSYNEQFF
>TRBV28|.|.|TRBJ1-2
TGTGCCAGCATTACGTATGGGGGGGTAGACTATGGCTACACCTTC
CASITYGGVDYGYTF
>TRBV28|.|.|TRBJ1-5
TGTGCCAGCAGGTCCTTTATTAGTCAGCCCCAGCATTTT
CASRSFISQPQHF
>TRBV27|.|.|TRBJ1-2
TGTGCCAGCAGTGGTGGGCCGACAGGAGCTAACTATGGCTACACCTTC
CASSGGPTGANYGYTF
>TRBV3-1/TRBV3-2|.|.|TRBJ2-5
TGTGCCAGCAGCGAAAACTGGGAGACCCAGTACTTC
CASSENWETQYF
>TRBV28|TRBD1|once|TRBJ2-1
TGTGCCAGCAGTTTGCGGCAGGGGGCCTACAATGAGCAGTTCTTC
CASSLRQGAYNEQFF
>TRBV6-2/TRBV6-3|TRBD1|.|TRBJ2-2
TGTGCCAGCAGTTACACAACCGGGACAGCAATTAAGACCGGGGAGCTGTTTTTT
CASSYTTGTAIKTGELFF
>TRBV18|TRBD2|.|TRBJ2-7
TGTGCCAGCTCACCTGGGCGGGAGGGCTACGAGCAGTACTTC
CASSPGREGYEQYF
>TRBV7-3|TRBD2|.|TRBJ2-2
TGTGCCAGCGCTAGCGGGGGGCACCGGGAGCTGTTTTTT
CASASGGHRELFF
>TRBV4-2|TRBD2|.|TRBJ2-1
TGTGCCAGCAGCCAAAGACTAGCGGGAGGGAGCTCCTACAATGAGCAGTTCTTC
CASSQRLAGGSSYNEQFF
>TRBV6-6|.|.|TRBJ2-3
TGTGCCAGCAGGGACTACAGAGGGGATACGCAGTATTTT
CASRDYRGDTQYF
>TRBV7-9|.|.|TRBJ1-2
TGTGCCAGCAGCTACATAAGGGACCGTGGCTACACCTTC
CASSYIRDRGYTF
>TRBV11-2|TRBD2|.|TRBJ2-7
TGTGCCAGCAGCACATCCCGGGACTACGCCTACGAGCAGTACTTC
CASSTSRDYAYEQYF
>TRBV19|.|.|TRBJ1-5
TGTGCCAGTAGTATAGTGGTCGGAGGACAGCCCCAGCATTTT
CASSIVVGGQPQHF
>TRBV2|.|many|TRBJ1-2
TGTGCCAGGGGCGACTATGGCTACACCTTC
CARGDYGYTF
>TRBV7-2|.|once|TRBJ1-3
TGTGCCAGCAGCCCTAGCAGGGGTCTCTCTGGAAACACCATATATTTT
CASSPSRGLSGNTIYF
>TRBV7-9|.|.|TRBJ2-3
TGTGCCAGCAGACGAATGGCGGGCGTCTCGACCACAGATACGCAGTATTTT
CASRRMAGVSTTDTQYF
>TRBV7-6|TRBD1|.|TRBJ2-7
TGTGCCAGCAGCAAAGGGACAGCCAGCTCCTACGAGCAGTACTTC
CASSKGTASSYEQYF
>TRBV15|.|few|TRBJ1-1
TGTGCCACCAGCAGAGATGGGGGTTCCACAAGGAACACTGAAGCTTTCTTT
CATSRDGGSTRNTEAFF